This T cell receptor (beta chain) was documented in a study of a mutant IDH1 vaccine in newly diagnosed glioma. Study-wide context: Each patient was administered eight vaccinations, scheduled in weeks 1, 3, 5, 7, 11, 15, 19 and 23. Vaccination was launched 4-6 weeks after radiotherapy alone, or with temozolomide cycles.

TCRdb keeps only in-frame clones here, not all; method: immunoSEQ multiplex PCR. The sample includes 50,000 to 60,000 clones, around nine tenths of them seen just once. Germline V gene sequence: CDR1 SGHKS, CDR2 YYEKEE (reference sequence). There are 15 residues in the CDR3. V was clipped by 2 bases and J by 2 bases, with 11 bases between them. General observations from the study: Pseudoprogression appeared unlinked to shifts in leading peripheral T cell clonotypes.

To note about this clone: Its cognate antigen is unknown.

Time point here: week 11, during vaccination. Vaccine doses each comprised 300 ug of mutant IDH1 20-mer peptide, with topical imiquimod. In every donor, the tumor was a new WHO grade 3 or 4 IDH1-mutant, ATRX-lost astrocytoma. Source: PBMCs, taken from a glioma patient whose treatment included an IDH1 peptide vaccine. The chain has TRBV5-5 and TRBJ1-5; D is uncertain. The source of this sequence is a man aged 45-65 years with glioma. As DNA, the CDR3 is TGTGCCAGCAGCTTTACACACCAGGGCAATCAGCCCCAGCATTTT. Protein product: CASSFTHQGNQPQHF.